This T cell receptor beta chain was sequenced for a study of cytomegalovirus exposure and HLA in healthy donors. The CDR3 contains 15 residues. Germline loops: CDR1 MDHEN, CDR2 SYDVKM. V shed 5 bases and J 5 bases; nucleotides not matched to a gene: 12. A word on this clone: Its antigen is currently unknown.

Study-level points and caveats: That first-cohort TCR clusters tended to co-occur in the roughly 130 validation repertoires was found in a later analysis. Reports showed the classifier diagnosing cytomegalovirus status with high specificity and sensitivity. It was around 160 TCR beta chains that were listed as cytomegalovirus-associated. CMV antigen specificity of three CMV-associated chains was confirmed in vitro.

TCRdb keeps only in-frame clones here, not all; method: immunoSEQ multiplex PCR. The sample holds 57,000 or so clones, 90% to 95% seen once. This rearrangement joins TRBV28 to TRBJ2-7, with 7 bases aligning to TRBD1. Material for sequencing was PBMCs. This clonotype was obtained from a woman aged 25 to 45 in good health and CMV-seronegative. The CDR3 loop reads CASSPEGQRRNEQYF. The CDR3 DNA reads TGTGCCAGCAGTCCAGAGGGACAGCGCCGGAACGAGCAGTACTTC.